A selection of T cell receptor beta chains follows, all from one sample in a study of CD8+ T cells in alopecia areata. Here immunoSEQ multiplex PCR was the method, and the copy in TCRdb shows in-frame clones only, minus some. The sample has about 130,000 clones, roughly 64% seen once; the top ten hold 5% to 7%. The sample was CD4+ T cells sorted from blood, taken at week 0. Receptors originate from a human donor with alopecia areata. Both conserved end residues are part of each CDR3. D genes are given only for firm matches. Size is stated for part of the rows, as once, few or many counts, or as a class when the clone is expanded.

d_gene	v_gene	j_gene	abundance	CDR3aa	CDR3nt
TRBD2	TRBV29-1	TRBJ2-5	few	CSADASGGFKTQYF	TGCAGCGCGGATGCTAGCGGGGGATTTAAGACCCAGTACTTC
TRBD2	TRBV7-8	TRBJ2-3	few	CASSGISGGAEDTQYF	TGTGCCAGCAGCGGCATTAGCGGGGGGGCTGAAGATACGCAGTATTTT
NA	TRBV4-3	TRBJ2-5	NA	CASSQSLSRGETQYF	TGCGCCAGCAGCCAATCTCTCTCCCGGGGGGAGACCCAGTACTTC
NA	TRBV7-2	TRBJ2-3	NA	CASSFQLSTDTQYF	TGTGCCAGCAGCTTTCAGCTGAGCACAGATACGCAGTATTTT
NA	TRBV29-1	TRBJ2-1	NA	CSVTQYNEQFF	TGCAGCGTCACCCAGTACAATGAGCAGTTCTTC
NA	TRBV15	TRBJ2-7	NA	CATSRDPGYEQYF	TGTGCCACCAGCAGAGATCCTGGCTACGAGCAGTACTTC
TRBD1	TRBV27	TRBJ1-6	NA	CASSPGTGNSPLHF	TGTGCCAGCAGTCCCGGGACAGGGAATTCACCCCTCCACTTT
TRBD2	TRBV29-1	TRBJ2-5	NA	CSVALLAGGRETQYF	TGCAGCGTTGCGCTGCTAGCGGGGGGGCGGGAGACCCAGTACTTC
NA	TRBV4-1	TRBJ1-2	NA	CASSRAPGDGYTF	TGCGCCAGCAGCCGGGCGCCGGGGGATGGCTACACCTTC
NA	TRBV4-1	TRBJ2-3	NA	CASSQSITDTQYF	TGCGCCAGCAGCCAGAGTATCACAGATACGCAGTATTTT
NA	TRBV7-9	TRBJ1-2	NA	CAASRGGGYTF	TGTGCCGCTAGCAGGGGAGGCGGCTACACCTTC
TRBD1	TRBV5-1	TRBJ2-5	NA	CASSLNPGTGAVKETQYF	TGCGCCAGCAGCTTAAACCCCGGGACAGGGGCGGTAAAAGAGACCCAGTACTTC
NA	TRBV2	TRBJ1-5	NA	CASSEAGRVWQPQHF	TGTGCCAGCAGTGAAGCCGGTAGGGTGTGGCAGCCCCAGCATTTT
TRBD1	TRBV4-3	TRBJ2-7	NA	CASSQDYGTVSYEQYF	TGCGCCAGCAGCCAAGATTACGGGACAGTATCCTACGAGCAGTACTTC
NA	TRBV7-2	TRBJ1-2	many	CASSTGTTEAGYTF	TGTGCCAGCAGCACCGGGACGACGGAAGCGGGCTACACCTTC
NA	TRBV7-2	TRBJ2-3	NA	CASGPRKGGTQYF	TGTGCCAGCGGCCCTCGGAAAGGAGGTACGCAGTATTTT
TRBD2	TRBV4-2	TRBJ2-1	NA	CASSQVGTGGTSYNEQFF	TGTGCCAGCAGCCAAGTGGGGACGGGGGGAACCTCCTACAATGAGCAGTTCTTC
NA	TRBV27	TRBJ2-7	NA	CASSPQQGRYEQYF	TGTGCCAGCAGTCCCCAGCAGGGGCGTTACGAGCAGTACTTC
NA	TRBV5-4	TRBJ2-2	NA	CASTRGGGAPTSAGELFF	TGTGCCAGCACCCGGGGAGGAGGAGCCCCCACCTCCGCCGGGGAGCTGTTTTTT
NA	TRBV6-1	TRBJ1-5	NA	CASKPRVGGQPQHF	TGTGCCAGCAAACCCCGGGTCGGAGGGCAGCCCCAGCATTTT
NA	TRBV7-8	TRBJ2-1	NA	CASSRSAVALNEQFF	TGTGCCAGCAGCCGATCAGCCGTAGCGTTAAATGAGCAGTTCTTC
TRBD1	TRBV27	TRBJ2-7	NA	CASSSADRVKGEQYF	TGTGCCAGCAGTTCCGCCGACAGGGTCAAAGGCGAGCAGTACTTC
TRBD2	TRBV14	TRBJ2-3	few	CASSQDRLAGDTQYF	TGTGCCAGCAGCCAAGATCGACTAGCGGGGGATACGCAGTATTTT
NA	TRBV30	TRBJ1-2	NA	CAWTLGQANYGYTF	TGTGCCTGGACCTTGGGCCAAGCTAACTATGGCTACACCTTC
NA	TRBV7-9	TRBJ1-1	NA	CASSLSYSQGTEAFF	TGTGCCAGCAGCCTTTCGTACTCCCAAGGCACTGAAGCTTTCTTT
NA	TRBV9	TRBJ2-1	NA	CASSAVDFGTNEQFF	TGTGCCAGCAGCGCAGTTGACTTTGGGACGAATGAGCAGTTCTTC
TRBD1	TRBV4-3	TRBJ2-1	NA	CASSQGDRDYNEQFF	TGCGCCAGCAGCCAAGGCGACAGGGACTACAATGAGCAGTTCTTC
NA	TRBV19	TRBJ2-1	few	CASSWDRAGGDEQFF	TGTGCCAGTAGTTGGGACAGGGCGGGGGGCGATGAGCAGTTCTTC
NA	TRBV20-1	TRBJ2-5	NA	CSASPGETQYF	TGCAGTGCGAGCCCAGGGGAGACCCAGTACTTC
TRBD2	TRBV11-2	TRBJ2-3	NA	CASSLVGLAGAITNTQYF	TGTGCCAGCAGCTTAGTGGGACTAGCGGGGGCTATCACAAATACGCAGTATTTT